This T cell receptor (beta chain) was found in a study of blood T cell repertoires in COVID-19. Study details: From the United States, Italy and Spain came samples of acute and convalescent COVID-19. Sources were T cells, B-cell-depleted T cells, or PBMCs; the material itself was cDNA or gDNA.

Participants, about 18 to 100 years old, spanned around 25 US areas. Cohort 3 recovered donors had two negative PCRs, clearance, or symptom resolution. Comment on this clone: One junction end disagrees with the germline gene, perhaps due to a read error.

Here immunoSEQ multiplex PCR was the method, and the copy in TCRdb shows in-frame clones only, minus some. The sample carries fewer than 400,000 clones, around 90% recorded once. Germline CDR1 is SGHTA and CDR2 is FQGNSA. The CDR3 loop spans 15 amino acids. Sequencing used PBMCs or T cells enriched from blood (not recorded which). The receptor comes from a man aged 60-69 years who had recovered from COVID-19. J is TRBJ2-7 and V is TRBV7-2, with D possibly matching TRBD2 (5 bases). The CDR3, as DNA: TGTGCCAGCACCTTATACGCGGGCCTGGCCTACGAGCAGTACTTC. It yields the protein CASTLYAGLAYEQYF. The variable domain in full, completed from reference TRBV7-2 and TRBJ2-7, reads GAGVSQSPSNKVTEKGKDVELRCDPISGHTALYWYRQSLGQGLEFLIYFQGNSAPDKSGLPSDRFSAERTGGSVSTLTIQRTQQEDSAVYLCASTLYAGLAYEQYFGPGTRLTVT.